These 25 T cell receptor beta chains share one sample of origin, sequenced in a study of siplizumab effects on memory and regulatory T cells. Clones were sequenced by immunoSEQ multiplex PCR, and TCRdb holds only the in-frame ones, with some missing. The sample holds around 100,000 clones, about nine tenths seen once. Source material: CD4+ T cells sorted from blood. Receptors were obtained from a human donor in good health.

The chain recombines TRBV29-1 with TRBJ1-2, with TRBD1 identical over 9 bases. Germline trimming cut 7 bases from V and 9 bases from J; bases unmatched to any gene: 6. The CDR3 loop spans 11 amino acids. CDR1 is SQVTM and CDR2 is ANQGSEA in the germline V gene. CDR3 residues: CSAPTGGSYTF. In DNA form, the CDR3 reads TGCAGCGCCCCGACAGGGGGTAGCTACACCTTC.

This rearrangement joins TRBV2 to TRBJ1-6; weak D call: TRBD1 (5 bases). V dropped 7 bases and J dropped 2 bases, with 15 bases sitting between them. Germline assignment: CDR1 SNHLY and CDR2 FYNNEI. This CDR3 is built from 16 residues. DNA for the CDR3: TGTGCCAGCAAAGAGGGGCGCGTCACCTATAATTCACCCCTCCACTTT. Protein sequence: CASKEGRVTYNSPLHF. The full variable domain, its missing parts supplied by reference TRBV2 and TRBJ1-6, is EPEVTQTPSHQVTQMGQEVILRCVPISNHLYFYWYRQILGQKVEFLVSFYNNEISEKSEIFDDQFSVERPDGSNFTLKIRSTKLEDSAMYFCASKEGRVTYNSPLHFGNGTRLTVT.

The genes are TRBV5-1 and TRBJ1-1; D might be TRBD1 (5 bases). Germline lookup yields CDR1 SGHRS and CDR2 YFSETQ. The CDR3 totals 13 residues. V was trimmed by 1 base and J by 6 bases, leaving 10 bases between them. Here the CDR3 DNA reads TGCGCCAGCAGCTTGCCGGGGACCCCTGAAGCTTTCTTT. Encoded protein: CASSLPGTPEAFF. The whole variable domain, filled in from reference TRBV5-1 and TRBJ1-1, reads KAGVTQTPRYLIKTRGQQVTLSCSPISGHRSVSWYQQTPGQGLQFLFEYFSETQRNKGNFPGRFSGRQFSNSRSEMNVSTLELGDSALYLCASSLPGTPEAFFGQGTRLTVV.

The chain employs TRBV10-3 and TRBJ2-3; 8 bases fit TRBD2. This CDR3 region has 15 residues. V shed 6 bases and J 0 bases; nucleotides not matched to a gene: 5. Germline CDR1 reads ENHRY; CDR2 reads SYGVKD. In nucleotides, the CDR3 is TGTGCCATCAGGGGTAGCGGGGCGAGCACAGATACGCAGTATTTT. It codes for CAIRGSGASTDTQYF.

V is TRBV7-2 and J is TRBJ1-6; TRBD1 might be the D (6 bases). The CDR3 is 15 amino acids. Germline V gene data show CDR1 as SGHTA and CDR2 as FQGNSA. Deletions cut 9 bases from V and 0 bases from J, with 12 bases between. CDR3 region: CARPTGSSYNSPLHF. The CDR3 DNA is TGTGCCAGACCCACAGGGAGCTCCTATAATTCACCCCTCCACTTT.

This chain connects TRBV5-6 to TRBJ2-7, with 9 bases that match TRBD2. This CDR3 has 19 amino acids. Germline V gene sequence: CDR1 SGHDT, CDR2 YYEEEE. The junction had 18 bases not matched to a gene; V was cut back by 3 bases and J by 2 bases. The CDR3 DNA sequence: TGTGCCAGCAGCTCAAGACGCGTCACCGGGACTAGCTTCCCCTACGAGCAGTACTTC. This gives the protein CASSSRRVTGTSFPYEQYF.

The chain is built from TRBV13 and TRBJ2-1, with a weak D call TRBD2 (6 bases). V was clipped by 2 bases and J by 1 base, with 9 bases between them. The CDR3 has 15 residues. The germline gives CDR1 PRHDT, CDR2 FYEKMQ (reference sequence). The CDR3 sequence is CASSLSRGSYNEQFF. The CDR3 nucleotides are TGTGCCAGCAGCTTAAGCCGGGGGTCCTACAATGAGCAGTTCTTC.

The chain uses TRBV6-5 and TRBJ2-2, with a tentative D call TRBD2 (6 bases). Trimming left V 4 bases short and J 4 bases short, with 13 bases between. CDR3 length: 15 residues. The V gene's germline CDR1 is MNHEY and CDR2 SVGAGI. In DNA form, the CDR3 reads TGTGCCAGCAGTTTCGTACGCGGGGCCACCGGGGAGCTGTTTTTT. Amino acid sequence: CASSFVRGATGELFF.

The CDR3 nucleotides read TGTGCCAGCAGGTTCAGGGGTGGGTCCTACGAGCAGTACTTC. Protein product: CASRFRGGSYEQYF. The genes are TRBV2 and TRBJ2-7, with D perhaps matching TRBD1 (6 bases). V lost 6 bases and J lost 1, with 13 bases in between. The CDR3 runs 14 residues. Germline loops: CDR1 SNHLY, CDR2 FYNNEI.

This chain joins TRBV11-2 and TRBJ1-6; D gene unclear. Trimming took off 3 bases at V and 7 bases at J, with 13 bases between the two ends. The CDR3 runs to 15 residues. The germline CDR1 and CDR2 sequences are SGHAT and FQNNGV. For the CDR3, the DNA is TGTGCCAGCAGCTTTACCCTTAGTACCAATTCACCCCTCCACTTT. Its translation: CASSFTLSTNSPLHF. The full variable domain, with the rest looked up from reference TRBV11-2 and TRBJ1-6, is EAGVAQSPRYKIIEKRQSVAFWCNPISGHATLYWYQQILGQGPKLLIQFQNNGVVDDSQLPKDRFSAERLKGVDSTLKIQPAKLEDSAVYLCASSFTLSTNSPLHFGNGTRLTVT.

The chain combines TRBV28 with TRBJ1-2, with D possibly being TRBD1 (6 bases). Germline CDR1 is MDHEN and CDR2 is SYDVKM. V was clipped by 8 bases and J by 8 bases, with 21 bases between them. CDR3 length: 14 amino acids. The CDR3 coding sequence is TGTGCCAGCGGAACAGGGCTTGAACCGAAGGGCTACACCTTC. Translation gives CASGTGLEPKGYTF.

This clone was recorded a few times. This chain uses TRBV6-5 with TRBJ2-7, with D possibly being TRBD1 or TRBD2 (5 bases each). Germline values: CDR1 MNHEY, CDR2 SVGAGI. The V and J ends lost 3 bases and 1 base respectively, with 7 bases between them. This CDR3 region has 13 residues. CDR3 in DNA: TGTGCCAGCAGTTATGGGGGATCCTACGAGCAGTACTTC. Its translation is CASSYGGSYEQYF.

This clone came up once. The CDR3 bases are TGTGCCAGCTCACCACCGGGGGCCGGGGAAGCTTTCTTT. Its translation: CASSPPGAGEAFF. This chain joins TRBV18 and TRBJ1-1, with D tentatively TRBD1 (6 bases). Trimming cost V 0 bases and J 8 bases, with 10 bases left between them. This CDR3 is built from 13 residues. Germline loops: CDR1 KGHSH, CDR2 LQKENI.

This chain links TRBV7-3 with TRBJ2-5; 8 positions match TRBD2. CDR1 and CDR2 (germline): SGHTA, FQGTGA. CDR3 length: 14 amino acids. Trimming at V came to 4 bases and at J to 4 bases, leaving 5 bases not matched to a gene. The CDR3 region has the DNA TGTGCCAGCAGCTCCCGGGGGGGTGCAGAGACCCAGTACTTC. As protein: CASSSRGGAETQYF.

The CDR3 bases are TGTGCCAGCAGCTTACGCCCTAACACTGAAGCTTTCTTT. It codes for CASSLRPNTEAFF. The genes are TRBV11-2 and TRBJ1-1; D unclear. Trimming took 2 bases from V and 2 from J, leaving 6 bases between them. This CDR3 has 13 residues. Per the germline V gene, CDR1 is SGHAT and CDR2 is FQNNGV.

The chain carries TRBV7-2 and TRBJ2-1; 13 bases are shared with TRBD2. CDR1 is SGHTA, CDR2 FQGNSA, per germline. This CDR3 region has 16 residues. J lost 2 bases, V lost 5 bases, and 3 bases had no gene match. The CDR3 region is CASSVLAGGPYNEQFF. The CDR3 DNA is TGTGCCAGCAGCGTACTAGCGGGGGGGCCCTACAATGAGCAGTTCTTC. Complete variable domain (other parts from reference TRBV7-2 and TRBJ2-1): GAGVSQSPSNKVTEKGKDVELRCDPISGHTALYWYRQSLGQGLEFLIYFQGNSAPDKSGLPSDRFSAERTGGSVSTLTIQRTQQEDSAVYLCASSVLAGGPYNEQFFGPGTRLTVL.

The chain couples TRBV15 to TRBJ2-1; D is possibly TRBD2 (6 bases). V lost 2 bases and J lost 0, with 8 bases in between. The CDR3 spans 15 residues. CDR1 and CDR2 from the germline V gene are LNHNV and YYDKDF (reference sequence). The CDR3 region has the DNA TGTGCCACCAGCAGATCGCGGGGCTCCTACAATGAGCAGTTCTTC. Its protein product is CATSRSRGSYNEQFF.

The chain has TRBV18 and TRBJ2-7; 11 bases match TRBD1. CDR3 length: 15 amino acids. After removal of 6 bases from V and 1 base from J, the junction contained 5 bases not matched to a gene. Germline-derived CDR1 and CDR2 are KGHSH and LQKENI. CDR3 bases: TGTGCCAGCTCTCCCGGACAGGGGGCGTCCTACGAGCAGTACTTC. It yields the protein CASSPGQGASYEQYF.

The rearrangement uses TRBV6-6 and TRBJ2-7, with 9 bases that match TRBD1. V lost 5 bases and J lost 8; bases outside the gene matches: 4. The CDR3 loop spans 12 amino acids. CDR1 MNHNY and CDR2 SVGAGI come from the germline V gene (reference sequence). The CDR3 bases are TGTGCCAGCAGTGGGGGACAGGGAAAGCAGTACTTC. Its protein is CASSGGQGKQYF.

The V gene is TRBV6-1, the J gene TRBJ2-7, with D possibly matching TRBD1 (6 bases). Trimming left V 6 bases short and J 1 base short, with 13 bases between. CDR1 and CDR2 (germline): MNHNS, SASEGT. The CDR3 runs to 14 residues. CDR3 residues: CASSRGPISYEQYF. The CDR3 DNA is TGTGCCAGCAGCAGGGGCCCGATATCCTACGAGCAGTACTTC.

The chain uses TRBV7-9 and TRBJ2-3, with 10 bases fitting TRBD2. In germline, CDR1 is SEHNR, CDR2 FQNEAQ (reference sequence). After removal of 6 bases from V and 5 bases from J, the junction contained 8 bases not matched to a gene. The CDR3 is made up of 15 amino acids. The CDR3 is CASSQERGGQDTQYF. CDR3 DNA: TGTGCCAGCAGTCAAGAGCGGGGGGGCCAAGATACGCAGTATTTT.

The gene calls are TRBV5-6 and TRBJ1-2; D ambiguous. The V end lost 7 bases, the J end lost 7 bases, and 14 bases lay between the germline ends. The length of the CDR3 is 12 residues. Germline V gives CDR1 SGHDT, CDR2 YYEEEE. This CDR3 is CASYRKLIGYTF. CDR3 nucleotide sequence: TGTGCCAGCTACCGCAAATTGATTGGCTACACCTTC. The full variable domain, in which reference TRBV5-6 and TRBJ1-2 provide the parts outside the CDR3, is DAGVTQSPTHLIKTRGQQVTLRCSPKSGHDTVSWYQQALGQGPQFIFQYYEEEERQRGNFPDRFSGHQFPNYSSELNVNALLLGDSALYLCASYRKLIGYTFGSGTRLTVV.

This sequence joins TRBV7-3 and TRBJ2-1; D remains ambiguous. The V end was cut by 1 base, the J end by 5 bases, with 12 bases between. Germline CDR1 is SGHTA and CDR2 is FQGTGA. This CDR3 is 15 amino acids long. CDR3 amino acids: CASSLMVMSDNEQFF. CDR3 nucleotides: TGTGCCAGCAGCTTAATGGTAATGAGCGACAATGAGCAGTTCTTC.

The gene calls are TRBV5-4 and TRBJ1-6; D ambiguous. In germline, CDR1 is SGHNT, CDR2 YYREEE (reference sequence). Trimming cost V 2 bases and J 0 bases, with 6 bases left between them. The CDR3 has 15 residues. CDR3 bases: TGTGCCAGCAGCTTTGAGGGCTCCTATAATTCACCCCTCCACTTT. Protein: CASSFEGSYNSPLHF.

This clone came up once. This chain links TRBV6-5 with TRBJ1-5, with TRBD1 as a possible D gene (6 bases). The CDR3 length is 15 residues. Looked up from germline, CDR1 is MNHEY and CDR2 is SVGAGI. V lost 6 bases to trimming and J lost 3 bases, with 15 bases between them. CDR3 residues: CASRKTGFVNQPQHF. The CDR3 nucleotides are TGTGCCAGCAGAAAAACAGGGTTTGTCAATCAGCCCCAGCATTTT.